This TCR beta chain was observed in a study of OX40 agonist ivuxolimab in advanced cancers. Some clones are missing from TCRdb's copy, which holds only in-frame ones; the method was immunoSEQ multiplex PCR. Of 45,000 or so clones in the sample, roughly nine tenths were seen once. It was autoimmune disease history or systemic immunosuppression that excluded patients. Cycle 7 day 1, cycle 4 day 1, and baseline were the timepoints at which blood was sampled. This clone was recorded only once. The antigen is unknown. Whole-study results and caveats: The work left the antigen specificity of expanded peripheral T cells undetermined. Expanded clones were, on average, more numerous among CD8+ T cells than CD4+.

This CDR3 is built from 10 residues. With 6 bases removed from V and 6 bases from J, the gap between germline ends came to 9 bases. Germline lookup yields CDR1 DFQATT and CDR2 SNEGSKA (reference sequence). This receptor was taken from an adult with an advanced solid tumor such as melanoma, head and neck, liver or kidney cancer. The V call is TRBV20-1, the J call TRBJ2-7, with a weak D call TRBD2 (6 bases). The sample in question was CD4+ or CD8+ T cells sorted from blood, obtained in a trial of the OX40 agonist ivuxolimab. The CDR3 reads CSAARGEQYF. The CDR3 region has the DNA TGCAGTGCGGCGCGGGGCGAGCAGTACTTC.